The rows below give T cell receptor beta chains drawn from one sample of a study of cytomegalovirus exposure and HLA in healthy donors. Measured with immunoSEQ multiplex PCR; TCRdb has only the in-frame clones, and not every one. The table has tens of thousands of clones, approximately 97% seen once. Material for sequencing was PBMCs. The receptors stem from a woman aged 18-29 years in good health and CMV-seropositive. The CDR3 runs from the conserved cysteine through the conserved F or W. The D gene is left open where the match is weak. Clone size is not always given. Where it is, it says once, few, many or a class for expanded clones.

J gene,D gene,V gene,clone size,CDR3 protein,CDR3 DNA
TRBJ1-4,.,TRBV20-1,.,CSARDHRVPFF,TGCAGTGCTAGAGACCACCGGGTCCCTTTTTTT
TRBJ1-5,.,TRBV7-9,.,CASSPDSINQPQHF,TGTGCCAGCAGCCCGGACAGCATCAATCAGCCCCAGCATTTT
TRBJ1-1,.,TRBV21-1,.,CASSKLNRDLCLGAFF,TGTGCCAGCAGCAAATTGAACAGGGATCTTTGTTTAGGAGCTTTCTTT
TRBJ1-4,.,TRBV28,.,CASTRYGQRNEKLFF,TGTGCCAGCACCCGATACGGACAGAGGAATGAAAAACTGTTTTTT
TRBJ2-3,TRBD2,TRBV7-2,.,CASSPLAGGTRFDTQYF,TGTGCCAGCAGCCCGTTAGCGGGAGGGACCCGTTTTGATACGCAGTATTTT
TRBJ1-3,.,TRBV28,.,CASSLDRTGNTIYF,TGTGCCAGCAGTCTTGACAGGACTGGAAACACCATATATTTT
TRBJ1-2,.,TRBV6-5,.,CASSYRNTRGNYGYTF,TGTGCCAGCAGTTACCGAAACACCAGGGGTAACTATGGCTACACCTTC
TRBJ1-2,TRBD1,TRBV2,once,CASMDRGSYGYTF,TGTGCCAGCATGGACAGGGGCTCCTATGGCTACACCTTC
TRBJ2-2,TRBD1,TRBV29-1,.,CSVREGARSGELFF,TGCAGCGTTCGCGAGGGGGCACGGTCCGGGGAGCTGTTTTTT
TRBJ2-3,TRBD2,TRBV2,.,CASSELAGEVDTQYF,TGTGCCAGCAGTGAACTAGCGGGAGAGGTAGATACGCAGTATTTT
TRBJ2-1,.,TRBV7-9,.,CASSGGTRHPGPNEQFF,TGTGCCAGCAGCGGGGGCACGAGGCATCCGGGGCCCAATGAGCAGTTCTTC
TRBJ2-7,.,TRBV6-4,.,CASSETGLYEQYF,TGTGCCAGCAGTGAAACAGGGCTCTACGAGCAGTACTTC
TRBJ2-3,TRBD2,TRBV2,.,CASSEGHLGLALDTQYF,TGTGCCAGCAGTGAAGGCCACCTGGGACTAGCGTTAGATACGCAGTATTTT
TRBJ2-3,TRBD2,TRBV19,once,CASSLGTSLDTQYF,TGTGCCAGTAGTCTCGGGACTAGCCTAGATACGCAGTATTTT
TRBJ1-3,.,TRBV28,.,CASSTDILPSGNTIYF,TGTGCCAGCAGTACGGACATTCTGCCTTCTGGAAACACCATATATTTT
TRBJ1-2,.,TRBV4-1,.,CASSQGLRNYGYTF,TGCGCCAGCAGCCAGGGACTTCGGAACTATGGCTACACCTTC
TRBJ2-3,TRBD2,TRBV7-9,.,CASSLDPPLAGVRTDTQYF,TGTGCCAGCAGCTTAGATCCCCCTTTAGCGGGAGTTCGCACAGATACGCAGTATTTT
TRBJ2-7,.,TRBV6-1,.,CASSEATRGEQYF,TGTGCCAGCAGTGAAGCTACCCGGGGCGAGCAGTACTTC
TRBJ2-2,.,TRBV28,.,CASSFRGLNTGELFF,TGTGCCAGCAGTTTTAGGGGGTTGAACACCGGGGAGCTGTTTTTT
TRBJ2-2,TRBD2,TRBV18,.,CASSPSSVTSGRGELFF,TGTGCCAGCTCACCATCGTCGGTTACTAGCGGGAGGGGGGAGCTGTTTTTT
TRBJ1-3,TRBD1,TRBV5-4,once,CASSLDQGAGGNTIYF,TGTGCCAGCAGCTTGGATCAGGGGGCAGGGGGAAACACCATATATTTT
TRBJ1-2,TRBD1,TRBV7-2,.,CASSQDRVNYGYTF,TGTGCCAGCAGCCAGGACAGGGTTAACTATGGCTACACCTTC
TRBJ1-5,.,TRBV7-9,.,CASSLSSSNQPQHF,TGTGCCAGCAGTCTTAGTAGTAGCAATCAGCCCCAGCATTTT
TRBJ2-7,TRBD2,TRBV4-1,.,CASSQDSSGRKYEQYF,TGCGCCAGCAGCCAAGATTCCAGCGGGAGGAAGTACGAGCAGTACTTC
TRBJ2-7,TRBD2,TRBV27,.,CASSLSRSGRAFHQYF,TGTGCCAGCAGTTTATCTCGTAGCGGGAGGGCCTTTCATCAGTACTTC
TRBJ2-5,.,TRBV28,.,CASSSPQGVPWTQYF,TGTGCCAGCAGTTCCCCCCAGGGTGTTCCATGGACCCAGTACTTC
TRBJ2-5,TRBD1,TRBV19,.,CASPVARDRVRETQYF,TGTGCCTCACCAGTGGCCAGGGACAGGGTACGAGAGACCCAGTACTTC
TRBJ2-5,.,TRBV9,.,CASSAGLGKETQYF,TGTGCCAGCAGCGCTGGTCTGGGCAAAGAGACCCAGTACTTC
TRBJ1-4,.,TRBV11-2,.,CASSYPIPGGGKEKLFF,TGTGCCAGCAGTTACCCGATCCCGGGGGGGGGTAAGGAAAAACTGTTTTTT
TRBJ1-5,.,TRBV28,.,CASLQGNQPQHF,TGTGCCAGCCTCCAGGGGAATCAGCCCCAGCATTTT
TRBJ1-4,.,TRBV28,.,CASSLRAQDEKLFF,TGTGCCAGCAGTCTGAGGGCGCAGGACGAAAAACTGTTTTTT
TRBJ1-2,.,TRBV6-1,.,CASSEPRGGAGLILRGYTF,TGTGCCAGCAGTGAACCTCGGGGGGGGGCGGGCTTGATCCTCCGTGGCTACACCTTC
TRBJ1-1,.,TRBV13,.,CASSRTGNTEAFF,TGTGCCAGCAGCCGAACTGGGAACACTGAAGCTTTCTTT
TRBJ1-1,.,TRBV2,.,CASSEATGPNTEAFF,TGTGCCAGCAGTGAAGCAACAGGCCCGAACACTGAAGCTTTCTTT
TRBJ2-3,TRBD2,TRBV6-4,few,CASSRTSGSADTQYF,TGTGCCAGCAGTCGTACTAGCGGGAGCGCAGATACGCAGTATTTT
TRBJ2-2,.,TRBV18,.,CASSPISTGDTGELFF,TGTGCCAGCTCCCCAATCTCGACAGGCGACACCGGGGAGCTGTTTTTT
TRBJ2-5,.,TRBV15,.,CATSRDQETQYF,TGTGCCACCAGCAGAGATCAGGAGACCCAGTACTTC
TRBJ1-2,.,TRBV7-9,.,CASSLNTANYGYTF,TGTGCCAGCAGCTTAAACACAGCTAACTATGGCTACACCTTC
TRBJ2-7,.,TRBV30,.,CAWSPSDEQYF,TGTGCCTGGAGTCCCTCAGACGAGCAGTACTTC
TRBJ2-2,TRBD2,TRBV6-1,.,CASSDRGRVTGELFF,TGTGCCAGCAGTGACCGCGGGAGGGTCACCGGGGAGCTGTTTTTT
TRBJ2-7,.,TRBV28,.,CASSSLTRFPEQYF,TGTGCCAGCAGTTCTTTAACTAGATTCCCCGAGCAGTACTTC
TRBJ1-5,TRBD1,TRBV28,.,CASSTGQGRYQPQHF,TGTGCCAGCAGTACGGGACAGGGGCGGTATCAGCCCCAGCATTTT
TRBJ2-3,TRBD2,TRBV19,.,CASSTPVGAGGLGTDTQYF,TGTGCCAGTAGTACCCCCGTAGGAGCGGGAGGGCTAGGCACAGATACGCAGTATTTT
TRBJ2-5,TRBD2,TRBV29-1,.,CSVERSQGGETQYF,TGCAGCGTTGAAAGGTCGCAGGGAGGGGAGACCCAGTACTTC
TRBJ1-5,.,TRBV18,.,CASSPQSSQPQHF,TGTGCCAGCTCACCACAATCCAGTCAGCCCCAGCATTTT
TRBJ2-3,TRBD2,TRBV10-2,once,CASKALAGTDTQYF,TGCGCCAGCAAGGCACTAGCGGGAACAGATACGCAGTATTTT
TRBJ2-3,TRBD2,TRBV11-2,.,CASSLVAGEGTDTQYF,TGTGCCAGCAGCTTAGTAGCGGGAGAGGGCACAGATACGCAGTATTTT
TRBJ1-1,.,TRBV28,.,CASSLWVSRDTEAFF,TGTGCCAGCAGTTTATGGGTGAGCAGGGACACTGAAGCTTTCTTT
TRBJ2-5,TRBD2,TRBV28,.,CASSPPGGSQATQYF,TGTGCCAGCAGCCCTCCGGGGGGGAGTCAAGCGACCCAGTACTTC
TRBJ2-1,.,TRBV5-1,.,CASSLYNEQFF,TGCGCCAGCAGCCTCTACAATGAGCAGTTCTTC
TRBJ2-7,.,TRBV7-6,.,CASSSRLGSYEQYF,TGTGCCAGCAGCTCCAGACTAGGGTCCTACGAGCAGTACTTC
TRBJ2-7,TRBD2,TRBV6-5,.,CASTRGGPYEQYF,TGTGCCAGCACCCGCGGGGGGCCCTACGAGCAGTACTTC
TRBJ2-3,.,TRBV19,.,CASSLSGYTDTQYF,TGTGCCAGTAGTCTATCGGGGTACACAGATACGCAGTATTTT
TRBJ1-4,TRBD1,TRBV7-8,.,CASSALTGTNEKLFF,TGTGCCAGCAGCGCCCTGACAGGGACTAATGAAAAACTGTTTTTT
TRBJ2-7,TRBD2,TRBV5-1,.,CASSVTGGELLEQYF,TGCGCCAGCAGCGTGACGGGGGGGGAACTCCTCGAGCAGTACTTC
TRBJ2-7,TRBD2,TRBV10-3,.,CAITSGSEQYF,TGTGCCATCACTAGCGGGAGCGAGCAGTACTTC